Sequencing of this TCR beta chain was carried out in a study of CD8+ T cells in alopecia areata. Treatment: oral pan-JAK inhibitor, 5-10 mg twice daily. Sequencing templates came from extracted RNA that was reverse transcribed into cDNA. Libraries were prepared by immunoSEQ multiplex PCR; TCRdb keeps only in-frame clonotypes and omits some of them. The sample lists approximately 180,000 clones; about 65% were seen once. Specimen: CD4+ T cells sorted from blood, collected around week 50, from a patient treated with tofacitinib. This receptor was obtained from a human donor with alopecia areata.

The CDR3 nucleotides read TGCAGCGTTGACCCAGGCACAGATACGCAGTATTTT. Its protein product is CSVDPGTDTQYF. The chain uses TRBV29-1 and TRBJ2-3; D uncertain. There are 12 residues in the CDR3. Germline CDR1 and CDR2: SQVTM and ANQGSEA. V was trimmed by 3 bases and J by 1 base, leaving 5 bases between them.